This entry concerns a single TCR beta chain. Its specificity is not known. Sample treatment: oral pan-JAK inhibitor, 5-10 mg twice daily. RNA extraction and reverse transcription yielded cDNA as sequencing template. TCRdb's copy holds only in-frame clones and misses some; the assay was immunoSEQ multiplex PCR. Of around 100,000 clones listed, around 84% are singletons. This entry is derived from a study of CD8+ T cells in alopecia areata. The CDR3 contains 15 residues. V lost 4 bases, J lost 6 bases, and 19 bases lay in between. Per the germline V gene, CDR1 is SGDLS and CDR2 is YYNGEE. Study-wide results and caveats: Lesional scalp, notably in alopecia totalis/universalis, had clonality above that of normal scalp.

The chain couples TRBV9 to TRBJ1-2; possible D gene TRBD1, 5 bases. Material: CD8+ T cells sorted from blood, obtained at roughly week 30, from a patient treated with tofacitinib. The clonotype was recovered from a human donor with alopecia areata. This chain's CDR3 is CASSIDKGLRNGYTF. CDR3 sequence (DNA): TGTGCCAGCAGCATAGATAAGGGGCTGCGAAATGGCTACACCTTC.